This T cell receptor beta chain derives from a study of blood T cells in healthy people across ages. Then a second PCR, running roughly 7 to 11 cycles, was carried out with a sample-barcoded 5' primer and a J-beta primer mix. Tagging of each cDNA molecule was performed by a template-switch adaptor with 12 random nucleotides. From the 5' RACE reads, TCRdb called clonotypes with MiXCR, one entry per CDR3 protein. The data contain 1.5 million to 1.8 million distinct CDR3 sequences, 42% of them singletons. This clonotype turned up a few times. Its antigen is still unknown. Per the germline V gene, CDR1 is MNHEY and CDR2 is SMNVEV (reference sequence). V was pared by 0 bases and J by 6 bases, with 12 bases between. CDR3 size: 15 residues. Study outcomes and limitations: Estimates of diversity drawn from one million T cells were considered underestimates. Compared with aged donors, long-lived donors showed fewer expanded clones, suggesting selection.

The source material was blood. The TCR was taken from a young woman in good health. This chain joins TRBV27 and TRBJ1-5, with D hard to call. The CDR3 nucleotides read TGTGCCAGCAGTTTATCGTCAGCTCGTCGTCAGCCCCAGCATTTT. Translating gives CASSLSSARRQPQHF.